The 24 T cell receptor beta chains presented below share a single source sample, sequenced in a study of Graves' ophthalmopathy and Graves' hyperthyroidism. Amplification of the TCR beta CDR3 regions used RNA transcripts (as template). HTBI primers were employed in first-round RT-PCR, then a second-round multiplex PCR followed. TCRdb used MiXCR to reprocess the multiplex PCR reads, holding one entry per CDR3 protein. The profile shows some 390,000 distinct CDR3 sequences, about 17% of them singletons. The material sequenced was peripheral blood. These receptors were obtained from a woman aged 18-29 years with Graves' ophthalmopathy.

The sample holds many counts of this clonotype. The chain combines TRBV6-2 or TRBV6-3 with TRBJ2-5; 10 bases line up with TRBD1. The V segment lost 8 bases and the J segment 5 bases; nucleotides outside the gene matches: 2. Germline-derived CDR1 and CDR2 are MNHEY and SVGEGT. The CDR3 has 12 residues. The CDR3 here is CASWTGGETQYF. CDR3 coding DNA: TGTGCCAGCTGGACAGGGGGGGAGACCCAGTACTTC.

This clonotype was picked up many times. As DNA, the CDR3 is TGTGCCAGCATCCCGGGGTGGTCGAACACTGAAGCTTTCTTT. Amino acids: CASIPGWSNTEAFF. The chain joins TRBV12-3 or TRBV12-4 to TRBJ1-1; D is undetermined. The ends were cut back, 7 bases at V and 1 base at J, with 13 bases in the middle. This CDR3 has 14 residues.

This clonotype showed up many times. The CDR3 sequence is CAWSWNFDATEAFF. CDR3 bases: TGTGCCTGGAGTTGGAACTTCGATGCCACTGAAGCTTTCTTT. The J gene is TRBJ1-1, the V gene TRBV30; D unresolved. Germline CDR1 GTSNPN, CDR2 SVGIG (reference sequence). V lost 2 bases and J 4 bases, leaving 14 bases between the germline ends. This CDR3 has 14 amino acids.

V usage is TRBV28 and J usage is TRBJ1-5; D perhaps matches TRBD1 (5 bases). Germline loops: CDR1 MDHEN, CDR2 SYDVKM. CDR3 length: 15 residues. Trimming took off 2 bases at V and 4 bases at J, with 12 bases between the two ends. Written as DNA, the CDR3 is TGTGCCAGCAGTTTACGGGGCGGACTGAATCAGCCCCAGCATTTT. It encodes CASSLRGGLNQPQHF.

The sample holds many counts of this clonotype. V gene TRBV6-5 combines with J gene TRBJ2-5; the match to TRBD1 covers 8 bases. The V segment lost 1 base and the J segment 2 bases; nucleotides outside the gene matches: 9. This CDR3 contains 17 residues. CDR1 and CDR2 from the germline V gene are MNHEY and SVGAGI. The CDR3 loop is CASSYLGTGGSQETQYF. CDR3 coding DNA: TGTGCCAGCAGTTACTTGGGGACAGGAGGGAGTCAAGAGACCCAGTACTTC.

In this sample, this clonotype turned up many times. The rearrangement uses TRBV28 and TRBJ1-1; 7 bases map to TRBD1. Germline trimming cut 4 bases from V and 6 bases from J; bases unmatched to any gene: 8. The CDR3 is 14 residues long. Germline V gene sequence: CDR1 MDHEN, CDR2 SYDVKM. CDR3 loop: CASSSDRELSEAFF. CDR3 coding DNA: TGTGCCAGCAGTTCTGACAGGGAGCTATCTGAAGCTTTCTTT. Looking up the rest from reference TRBV28 and TRBJ1-1 gives the full variable domain: DVKVTQSSRYLVKRTGEKVFLECVQDMDHENMFWYRQDPGLGLRLIYFSYDVKMKEKGDIPEGYSVSREKKERFSLILESASTNQTSMYLCASSSDRELSEAFFGQGTRLTVV.

In its sample, this clonotype was seen many times. The CDR3 DNA reads TGTGCCAGCAGTCTAAGCGGGATCGCGAACACCGGGGAGCTGTTTTTT. It yields the protein CASSLSGIANTGELFF. V is TRBV12-3 or TRBV12-4 and J is TRBJ2-2, with 7 nucleotides matching TRBD2. This CDR3 contains 16 residues. The junction had 6 bases not matched to a gene; V was cut back by 5 bases and J by 0 bases.

This clonotype showed up many times. The J gene is TRBJ2-7, the V gene TRBV6-1; no definite D call. Per the germline V gene, CDR1 is MNHNS and CDR2 is SASEGT. V lost 0 bases, J lost 3 bases, and 18 bases lay in between. This CDR3 has 17 amino acids. The CDR3 coding sequence is TGTGCCAGCAGTGAAGCAAGAGGCCCTAGTCCCCTCTACGAGCAGTACTTC. Its protein product is CASSEARGPSPLYEQYF.

This clonotype was counted ten times or more. The V gene is TRBV27, the J gene TRBJ1-1; no reliable D call. The V gene's germline CDR1 is MNHEY and CDR2 SMNVEV (reference sequence). V was trimmed by 2 bases and J by 4 bases, leaving 11 bases between them. This CDR3 is 14 amino acids long. CDR3 nucleotide sequence: TGTGCCAGCAGTTTAGATGACACCTTCACTGAAGCTTTCTTT. Residues: CASSLDDTFTEAFF.

This clonotype was seen ten or more times. The chain recombines TRBV24-1 with TRBJ2-5; no firm D call. CDR3 length: 17 residues. Germline V CDR1 and CDR2: KGHDR, SFDVKD. The germline V and J ends were trimmed by 3 bases and 9 bases, with 25 bases remaining between them. The CDR3 region has the DNA TGTGCCACCAGTGATACGGGTCCGGGCCACCACCGGGTGGCCCAGTACTTC. It yields the protein CATSDTGPGHHRVAQYF.

This clonotype was seen repeatedly, ten times or more. The chain links TRBV20-1 to TRBJ1-5; 9 bases fit TRBD1. The V and J ends lost 6 bases and 4 bases, in that order; junction bases with no gene match: 13. The CDR3 length is 16 residues. Germline CDR1 is DFQATT and CDR2 is SNEGSKA (reference sequence). The CDR3 DNA reads as TGCAGTGCCGACTCCCCGGGACAGGGTCCTAATCAGCCCCAGCATTTT. This translates into CSADSPGQGPNQPQHF.

This clonotype was found many times. The J gene is TRBJ1-5, the V gene TRBV6-2 or TRBV6-3, with D uncertain. Trimming shortened V by 6 bases and J by 5 bases, and 11 bases separated the two germline ends. The CDR3 consists of 13 residues. Germline CDR1 MNHEY, CDR2 SVGEGT. CDR3 nucleotides: TGTGCCAGCAGCCCCCCGGGTTATCAGCCCCAGCATTTT. This translates into CASSPPGYQPQHF.

This clonotype has just one count. V is TRBV6-2 or TRBV6-3 and J is TRBJ2-7; D not certain. The CDR3 has 14 amino acids. The V gene's germline CDR1 is MNHEY and CDR2 SVGEGT. Trimming took 4 bases from V and 2 from J, leaving 12 bases between them. CDR3 in amino acids: CASSSHVNTYEQYF. The DNA for the CDR3 is TGTGCCAGCAGTTCACACGTGAATACCTACGAGCAGTACTTC.

This clonotype was observed at least ten times. The rearrangement links TRBV10-3 to TRBJ1-2, with D perhaps matching TRBD1 (5 bases). The CDR3 length is 13 residues. The germline gives CDR1 ENHRY, CDR2 SYGVKD. Trimming shortened V by 6 bases and J by 6 bases, and 14 bases separated the two germline ends. For the CDR3, the DNA is TGTGCCATCAGATTGATAGGGGTAGATGGCTACACCTTC. It yields the protein CAIRLIGVDGYTF.

This clonotype was detected many times. The chain employs TRBV6-1 and TRBJ1-5; D ambiguous. The germline V gene encodes CDR1 MNHNS and CDR2 SASEGT. This CDR3 has 13 amino acids. V was trimmed by 6 bases and J by 6 bases, leaving 12 bases between them. The CDR3 reads CASRANRIQPQHF. The DNA for the CDR3 is TGTGCCAGCAGGGCTAACCGAATTCAGCCCCAGCATTTT.

This clonotype was picked up many times. The V gene is TRBV6-1, the J gene TRBJ2-2; the match to TRBD1 covers 9 bases. With V trimmed by 6 bases and J by 7 bases, 9 bases remained unmatched. The CDR3 loop spans 15 amino acids. The germline gives CDR1 MNHNS, CDR2 SASEGT. CDR3 protein: CASRGQGHKGGELFF. The CDR3 DNA reads TGTGCCAGCAGGGGACAGGGTCATAAAGGCGGGGAGCTGTTTTTT.

This clonotype was counted a single time. This rearrangement joins TRBV6-1 to TRBJ2-2; tentatively, D is TRBD1 (5 bases). Germline CDR1 is MNHNS and CDR2 is SASEGT. Deletions cut 5 bases from V and 4 bases from J, with 11 bases between. The CDR3 extends over 14 amino acids. CDR3 protein: CASSHRQGTGELFF. The CDR3 nucleotides read TGTGCCAGCAGTCATCGGCAGGGCACCGGGGAGCTGTTTTTT.

CDR3 residues: CASRNIYEQYF. CDR3 sequence (DNA): TGTGCCAGCAGGAATATCTACGAGCAGTACTTC. The chain has TRBV6-2 or TRBV6-3 and TRBJ2-7; no reliable D call. This CDR3 is built from 11 residues. Trimming shortened V by 6 bases and J by 3 bases, and 6 bases separated the two germline ends. Germline values: CDR1 MNHEY, CDR2 SVGEGT.

The table lists this clonotype with a few counts. The chain is built from TRBV12-5 and TRBJ2-7, with D unclear. Trimming shortened V by 0 bases and J by 7 bases, and 22 bases separated the two germline ends. CDR1 is LGHNT and CDR2 is FRNRAP in the germline V gene. The CDR3 runs to 17 residues. The CDR3 nucleotides are TGTGCTAGTGGTTTGGTACTGAGGAGACACCCACAGTTGGAGCAGTACTTC. Amino acid sequence: CASGLVLRRHPQLEQYF.

This chain connects TRBV20-1 to TRBJ1-5; D ambiguous. The CDR3 totals 17 residues. Per germline, CDR1 DFQATT and CDR2 SNEGSKA (reference sequence). Trimming removed 0 bases at V and 3 bases at J, with 18 bases between. The CDR3: CSARDLSGVQNNQPQHF. DNA of the CDR3: TGCAGTGCTAGAGATCTGTCTGGGGTCCAAAACAATCAGCCCCAGCATTTT.

The CDR3 protein is CASSYYRTSNTGELFF. The CDR3 DNA is TGTGCCAGCAGTTATTATCGGACATCGAACACCGGGGAGCTGTTTTTT. V and J are TRBV6-2 or TRBV6-3 and TRBJ2-2; possibly TRBD1 for D (5 bases). CDR1 and CDR2 from the germline V gene are MNHEY and SVGEGT. CDR3 size: 16 residues. V lost 3 bases, J lost 0 bases, and 11 bases lay in between.

The sample holds a few counts of this clonotype. The gene calls are TRBV9 and TRBJ2-2; D is possibly TRBD2 (6 bases). V gave up 3 bases and J gave up 3 bases, with 12 bases separating them. This CDR3 contains 15 residues. Germline-derived CDR1 and CDR2 are SGDLS and YYNGEE. CDR3 DNA sequence: TGTGCCAGCAGCGACGAGCGGGTGCACACCGGGGAGCTGTTTTTT. This encodes CASSDERVHTGELFF.

This clonotype was recorded many times. This sequence joins TRBV12-3 or TRBV12-4 and TRBJ1-5, with unresolved D. The CDR3 extends over 13 amino acids. V lost 2 bases to trimming and J lost 4 bases, with 6 bases between them. The CDR3 DNA reads TGTGCCAGCAGTTTACAGGCGAATCAGCCCCAGCATTTT. This translates into CASSLQANQPQHF.

At least ten counts were recorded for this clonotype. The conserved final phenylalanine or tryptophan is absent from the CDR3, which likely points to a read error. The chain links TRBV7-2 to TRBJ2-2, with D maybe TRBD2 (5 bases). Trimming left V 4 bases short and J 5 bases short, with 5 bases between. The CDR3 length is 12 residues. Per the germline V gene, CDR1 is SGHTA and CDR2 is FQGNSA. The CDR3 bases are TGTGCCAGCAGCTGGGAGACCGGGGAGCTGTTTGTT. Encoded protein: CASSWETGELFV.